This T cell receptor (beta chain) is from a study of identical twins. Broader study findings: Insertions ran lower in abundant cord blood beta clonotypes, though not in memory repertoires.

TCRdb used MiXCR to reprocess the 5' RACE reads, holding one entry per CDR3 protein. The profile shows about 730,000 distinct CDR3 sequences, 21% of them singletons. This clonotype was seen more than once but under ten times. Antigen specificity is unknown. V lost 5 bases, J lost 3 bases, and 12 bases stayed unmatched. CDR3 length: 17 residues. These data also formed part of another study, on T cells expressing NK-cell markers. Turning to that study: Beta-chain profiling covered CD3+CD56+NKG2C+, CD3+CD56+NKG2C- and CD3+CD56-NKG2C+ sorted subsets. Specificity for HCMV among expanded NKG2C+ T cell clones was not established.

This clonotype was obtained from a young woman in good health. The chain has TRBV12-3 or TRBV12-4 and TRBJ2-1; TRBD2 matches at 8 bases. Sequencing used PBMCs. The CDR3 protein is CASSPRVAGTSYNEQFF. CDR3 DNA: TGTGCCAGCAGTCCCCGGGTAGCGGGAACCAGCTACAATGAGCAGTTCTTC.